Listed below are T cell receptor beta chains from one sample, sequenced in a study of shared clonotypes between healthy human individuals. Using immunoSEQ multiplex PCR, the repertoire was profiled, and TCRdb retains in-frame clones only, with some absent. Seen here are millions of clones, 85% to 95% observed once, and the top ten hold 0.13%. Sequencing was performed on naive CD4+ T cells sorted from blood. These receptors were taken from a man younger than 35 in good health. Both conserved end residues are part of each CDR3. Each record gives: V gene, clone size, J gene, D gene, CDR3 protein, CDR3 DNA. D genes are given only for firm matches. Expanded clones are given a class, and other clones once, few, many or no size at all.

>TRBV6-5|-|TRBJ1-2|-
CASTPGGTNYGYTF
TGTGCCAGCACTCCGGGAGGGACAAACTATGGCTACACCTTC
>TRBV6-5|-|TRBJ1-1|-
CASSYSVRMNTEAFF
TGTGCCAGCAGTTACTCGGTGAGGATGAACACTGAAGCTTTCTTT
>TRBV6-5|-|TRBJ2-1|-
CASSPALLGEQFF
TGTGCCAGCAGTCCCGCCCTTCTGGGCGAGCAGTTCTTC
>TRBV7-9|few|TRBJ1-6|-
CASSPLSGLEGSPLHF
TGTGCCAGCAGCCCACTGTCCGGGCTAGAAGGATCACCCCTCCACTTT
>TRBV29-1|once|TRBJ2-2|TRBD1
CSVTARGRNTGELFF
TGCAGCGTAACAGCGAGGGGGCGGAACACCGGGGAGCTGTTTTTT
>TRBV6-6|-|TRBJ1-5|-
CASSYTGNQPQHF
TGTGCCAGCAGTTATACTGGGAATCAGCCCCAGCATTTT
>TRBV9|-|TRBJ1-3|TRBD1
CASSVGDSGNTIYF
TGTGCCAGCAGCGTAGGGGACAGCGGAAACACCATATATTTT
>TRBV6-6|-|TRBJ2-1|-
CASIDGVNEQFF
TGTGCCAGCATAGATGGCGTAAATGAGCAGTTCTTC
>TRBV25-1|-|TRBJ1-6|-
CASSELKNSPLHF
TGTGCCAGCAGTGAATTAAAGAATTCACCCCTCCACTTT
>TRBV6-5|-|TRBJ2-3|TRBD1
CASSYGTGQYF
TGTGCCAGCAGTTACGGGACAGGGCAGTATTTT
>TRBV28|-|TRBJ1-1|-
CASTTLPNTEAFF
TGTGCCAGCACGACTCTCCCGAACACTGAAGCTTTCTTT
>TRBV2|-|TRBJ2-7|-
CASSTPWEQYF
TGTGCCAGCAGTACACCCTGGGAGCAGTACTTC
>TRBV2|-|TRBJ1-1|TRBD1
CASRVTGVTEAFF
TGTGCCAGCAGGGTGACAGGGGTCACTGAAGCTTTCTTT
>TRBV6-1|-|TRBJ1-2|TRBD1
CASSSSHRGNYGYTF
TGTGCCAGCAGCTCATCGCACAGGGGGAACTATGGCTACACCTTC
>TRBV2|few|TRBJ2-7|-
CASTGFNEQYF
TGTGCCAGCACAGGGTTCAACGAGCAGTACTTC
>TRBV5-1|-|TRBJ2-3|-
CASSLVLGGGTDTQYF
TGCGCCAGCAGCTTGGTTCTAGGTGGGGGCACAGATACGCAGTATTTT
>TRBV11-2|-|TRBJ2-7|TRBD1
CASSKTGPPFEQYF
TGTGCCAGCAGTAAGACAGGGCCTCCCTTCGAGCAGTACTTC
>TRBV4-1|-|TRBJ1-1|TRBD1
CASSPPGQEKPFF
TGCGCCAGCAGCCCCCCCGGACAGGAGAAACCTTTCTTT
>TRBV10-3|-|TRBJ2-3|-
CAIKGRGRGESTDTQYF
TGTGCCATCAAAGGGCGAGGACGAGGAGAAAGCACAGATACGCAGTATTTT
>TRBV30|-|TRBJ1-3|-
CAWSAGLSGNTIYF
TGTGCCTGGAGTGCTGGGCTCTCTGGAAACACCATATATTTT
>TRBV7-9|-|TRBJ2-2|TRBD1
CASSLVLTGGRTGELFF
TGTGCCAGCAGCTTAGTTCTGACAGGGGGCAGGACCGGGGAGCTGTTTTTT
>TRBV9|-|TRBJ1-5|-
CASSVGVGLSQPQHF
TGTGCCAGCAGCGTAGGGGTGGGGCTAAGTCAGCCCCAGCATTTT
>TRBV25-1|-|TRBJ1-2|-
CASRAGDNYGYTF
TGTGCCAGCAGGGCGGGGGACAACTATGGCTACACCTTC
>TRBV7-2|-|TRBJ2-5|-
CASSLLIGWETQYF
TGTGCCAGCAGCTTACTCATAGGGTGGGAGACCCAGTACTTC
>TRBV19|-|TRBJ1-1|TRBD1
CASSTWDRGRADTEAFF
TGTGCCAGTAGTACGTGGGACAGGGGGCGGGCGGACACTGAAGCTTTCTTT
>TRBV29-1|-|TRBJ2-3|TRBD2
CSASSGGDTQYF
TGCAGCGCTTCTAGCGGGGGTGATACGCAGTATTTT
>TRBV29-1|-|TRBJ1-3|-
CSVERNSGNTIYF
TGCAGCGTTGAACGGAACTCTGGAAACACCATATATTTT
>TRBV6-5|-|TRBJ1-6|-
CASSWRENSPLHF
TGTGCCAGCAGTTGGAGAGAGAATTCACCCCTCCACTTT
>TRBV27|-|TRBJ2-7|-
CASGNLGAPYEQYF
TGTGCCAGCGGTAACCTCGGGGCCCCCTACGAGCAGTACTTC
>TRBV28|few|TRBJ2-7|TRBD1
CASRPDRDTSYEQYF
TGTGCCAGCAGACCTGACAGGGATACCTCCTACGAGCAGTACTTC
>TRBV7-9|-|TRBJ2-6|TRBD1
CASNPSGTGVSSGANVLTF
TGTGCCAGCAACCCTTCCGGGACAGGGGTTTCCTCTGGGGCCAACGTCCTGACTTTC
>TRBV7-9|-|TRBJ1-2|-
CASSLKGQSLGYTF
TGTGCCAGCAGCTTAAAGGGGCAGTCCCTAGGCTACACCTTC
>TRBV5-1|-|TRBJ1-1|TRBD1
CASSSSLGQGAEAFF
TGCGCCAGCAGCTCGAGCCTGGGACAGGGAGCTGAAGCTTTCTTT
>TRBV5-5|-|TRBJ1-2|-
CASSLGQGDGYTF
TGTGCCAGCAGCTTGGGGCAGGGTGATGGCTACACCTTC
>TRBV29-1|-|TRBJ1-2|-
CSASGRLNYGYTF
TGCAGCGCATCTGGACGACTTAACTATGGCTACACCTTC
>TRBV7-2|-|TRBJ1-2|-
CASSLSGRGHGYTF
TGTGCCAGCAGCTTATCAGGGAGAGGACATGGCTACACCTTC
>TRBV29-1|-|TRBJ1-4|-
CSVRRDGNEKLFF
TGCAGCGTACGCCGGGACGGTAATGAAAAACTGTTTTTT
>TRBV6-6|-|TRBJ1-2|-
CASIKGPEPNYGYTF
TGTGCCAGCATTAAAGGACCGGAACCGAACTATGGCTACACCTTC
>TRBV6-5|-|TRBJ1-2|-
CASSSTGNYGYTF
TGTGCCAGCAGCTCGACAGGAAACTATGGCTACACCTTC
>TRBV18|once|TRBJ1-4|TRBD1
CASSFTGDPNEKLFF
TGTGCCAGCTCATTTACAGGGGACCCTAATGAAAAACTGTTTTTT
>TRBV6-1|-|TRBJ1-6|-
CASSEVGRMGNSPLHF
TGTGCCAGCAGTGAAGTTGGACGGATGGGTAATTCACCCCTCCACTTT
>TRBV28|-|TRBJ1-1|-
CASTTSGTPGTEAFF
TGTGCCAGCACTACTTCCGGGACCCCAGGGACTGAAGCTTTCTTT
>TRBV5-1|-|TRBJ2-7|-
CASSLAGTYEQYF
TGCGCCAGCAGCTTGGCGGGGACCTACGAGCAGTACTTC
>TRBV5-1|-|TRBJ2-5|TRBD1
CASSLGQGQETQYF
TGCGCCAGCAGTTTAGGACAGGGCCAAGAGACCCAGTACTTC
>TRBV6-1|-|TRBJ2-7|TRBD1
CASSALTGTGVYEQYF
TGTGCCAGCAGTGCCCTAACCGGGACAGGGGTCTACGAGCAGTACTTC
>TRBV7-2|-|TRBJ1-1|-
CASSLARWYGNTEAFF
TGTGCCAGCAGCTTAGCGAGATGGTATGGAAACACTGAAGCTTTCTTT
>TRBV29-1|-|TRBJ1-2|-
CSVGQLHYGYTF
TGCAGCGTTGGACAGTTGCACTATGGCTACACCTTC
>TRBV9|-|TRBJ1-3|-
CASSLGRQKAGNTIYF
TGTGCCAGCAGCCTCGGACGCCAAAAGGCTGGAAACACCATATATTTT
>TRBV9|many|TRBJ2-7|-
CASSAGPWQEEQYF
TGTGCCAGCAGCGCCGGCCCCTGGCAGGAAGAGCAGTACTTC